These T cell receptor beta chains were read from a single sample in a study of regulatory T cells in long-lasting Graves disease. Using its own MiXCR run on the multiplex PCR reads, TCRdb lists one record per CDR3 protein. This table has a few hundred thousand distinct CDR3 sequences, 20% to 25% appearing once. Sequences were derived from peripheral blood mononuclear cells (PBMCs), sampled at new diagnosis, from a patient treated with antithyroid drugs. The receptors come from a female donor with Graves disease. Both conserved end residues are part of each CDR3. D genes are given only for firm matches. Part of the rows lack a size; the others show once, few, many or a class for expanded clones.

.,TRBV15,.,TRBJ2-3,TGTGCCACCAGCACAGGGGGGACAGATACGCAGTATTTT,CATSTGGTDTQYF
many,TRBV30,TRBD2,TRBJ2-1,TGTGCCTGCAGCGGGAGCTCCTACAATGAGCAGTTCTTC,CACSGSSYNEQFF
many,TRBV7-2,.,TRBJ1-5,TGTGCCAGCAGCCTAAGACGGGGTCAGCCCCAGCATTTT,CASSLRRGQPQHF
.,TRBV7-8,TRBD2,TRBJ2-3,TGTGCCAGCAATAGTCCGGGACTAGCGGGGGTGCCAGATACGCAGTATTTT,CASNSPGLAGVPDTQYF
many,TRBV15,.,TRBJ2-3,TGTGCCACCAGCAAAGGGAGGCAGTTGTACCCTAGCACAGATACGCAGTATTTT,CATSKGRQLYPSTDTQYF
.,TRBV11-2,.,TRBJ2-3,TGTGCCAGCAGCCAACAGGGTACCCGCACAGATACGCAGTATTTT,CASSQQGTRTDTQYF
many,TRBV6-5,TRBD2,TRBJ2-5,TGCGCCAGCAGGGACTCGGGGACTAGCGCGCAAGAGACCCAGTACTTC,CASRDSGTSAQETQYF
many,TRBV20-1,TRBD2,TRBJ2-3,TGCAGTGCGACTAGCGGGGGACACAGTCTGGATACGCAGTATTTT,CSATSGGHSLDTQYF
few,TRBV19,.,TRBJ1-2,TGTGCCAGTAGTACCCCCGGGACCGATTACTATGGCTACACCTTC,CASSTPGTDYYGYTF
many,TRBV6-2/TRBV6-3,.,TRBJ1-5,TGTGCCAGCACCGAGTATGGTCAGCCCCAGCATTTT,CASTEYGQPQHF
.,TRBV25-1,TRBD2,TRBJ2-5,TGTGCCAGCAGTGAAAGGACTAGCGGGAGTTATGGGGAGACCCAGTACTTC,CASSERTSGSYGETQYF
many,TRBV7-2,.,TRBJ2-3,TGTGCCAGCAGCTTAGTCAGGGGCACAGATACGCAGTATTTT,CASSLVRGTDTQYF
many,TRBV27,.,TRBJ2-7,TGTGCCAGCAGTTTTAGTAAGGGGTCCTACGAGCAGTACTTC,CASSFSKGSYEQYF
many,TRBV10-2,.,TRBJ2-7,TGCGCCACCAAAGAGGGGTCCAACTACGAGCAGTACTTC,CATKEGSNYEQYF
.,TRBV4-2,.,TRBJ2-2,TGTGCCTGCAGGGGTCGAACCGGGGAGCTGTTTTTT,CACRGRTGELFF
many,TRBV12-3/TRBV12-4,.,TRBJ2-6,TGTGCCAGCAGTTTGGGAGATCTCTCTGGGGCCAACGTCCTGACTTTC,CASSLGDLSGANVLTF
.,TRBV2,.,TRBJ2-3,TGTGCCAGCAGGGTGTGGGCACGCACAGATACGCAGTATTTT,CASRVWARTDTQYF
many,TRBV9,.,TRBJ1-2,TGTGCCAGCAGCGCAACCCCGGGGAGCTATGGCTACACCTTC,CASSATPGSYGYTF
many,TRBV5-1,.,TRBJ1-6,TGCGCCAGCAGCTTGTCGGGGCAGGACAATTCACCCCTCCACTTT,CASSLSGQDNSPLHF
many,TRBV6-1,.,TRBJ2-5,TGTGCCAGCAGCTCGGGCTTTGGGGAGACCCAGTACTTC,CASSSGFGETQYF
many,TRBV6-1,TRBD1,TRBJ1-4,TGTGCCAGCAGCGACGACCTGGACAGGGCGTTTGAAAAACTGTTTTTT,CASSDDLDRAFEKLFF
few,TRBV5-5,.,TRBJ1-6,TGTGCCAGCAGAGGGATCTATAATTCACCCCTCCACTTT,CASRGIYNSPLHF
few,TRBV29-1,TRBD1,TRBJ2-3,TGCAGCGTTGAGGAGACAGGGGTACGCACAGATACGCAGTATTTT,CSVEETGVRTDTQYF
many,TRBV5-1,.,TRBJ2-1,TGCGCCAGCAGCTTGGCCGATCCGCGCGATGAGCAGTTCTTC,CASSLADPRDEQFF
many,TRBV5-1,TRBD1,TRBJ2-5,TGTGCCAGCAGCTTGGAGACAGGGGAGACCCAGTACTTC,CASSLETGETQYF
.,TRBV6-2/TRBV6-3,.,TRBJ1-1,TGTGCCAGCAGTTACAGGGCCGCATCGAACACTGAAGCTTTCTTT,CASSYRAASNTEAFF
.,TRBV7-3,TRBD2,TRBJ2-1,TGTGCCAGCAGCCCCCGGGGGGGCCGCAATGAGCAGTTCTTC,CASSPRGGRNEQFF
.,TRBV20-1,.,TRBJ2-1,TGCAGTGCTAGGGAACTTAGGAGCTCCTATAATGAGCAGTTCTTC,CSARELRSSYNEQFF
few,TRBV6-1,TRBD1,TRBJ1-2,TGTGCCAGCATACGACAGGGGCTTGGCTACACCTTC,CASIRQGLGYTF
.,TRBV2,TRBD1,TRBJ1-2,TGTGCCAGCAGTGGGGACAGGGGTGGTGCCTATGGCTACACCTTC,CASSGDRGGAYGYTF
many,TRBV27,.,TRBJ1-2,TGTGCCAGCAGTTTATCCCCCCGGGGGCGGTTCGGTGGCTACACCTTC,CASSLSPRGRFGGYTF
many,TRBV7-2,.,TRBJ2-3,TGTGCCAGCAGCCCTTTCACAGATACGCAGTATTTT,CASSPFTDTQYF
many,TRBV20-1,TRBD2,TRBJ2-7,TGCAGTGCTAGAGATGCGCGGACTAGCGGTTACGAGCAGTACTTC,CSARDARTSGYEQYF
.,TRBV7-2,TRBD2,TRBJ2-1,TGTGCCAGCAGCTTAGGGGGATCGGGGGGGCCTCTGAATGAGCAGTTCTTC,CASSLGGSGGPLNEQFF
many,TRBV2,.,TRBJ2-3,TGTGCCAGCAGTGCTAGCGGTCAGGGGGCAGATACGCAGTATTTT,CASSASGQGADTQYF
many,TRBV28,.,TRBJ1-1,TGTGCCAGCAGTTTTGGGTACCGGATCACTGAAGCTTTCTTT,CASSFGYRITEAFF
.,TRBV12-3/TRBV12-4,TRBD2,TRBJ2-4,TGTGCCAGCAGACCCGGACTAGCGGGAGGGCCGAACATTCAGTACTTC,CASRPGLAGGPNIQYF
many,TRBV2,TRBD1,TRBJ1-1,TGTGCCAGCAGTGTCAAGGGGGCTCGCACTGAAGCTTTCTTT,CASSVKGARTEAFF
many,TRBV20-1,.,TRBJ1-4,TGCAGTGCTACACAGGGAACTAATGAAAAACTGTTTTTT,CSATQGTNEKLFF
many,TRBV7-8,.,TRBJ1-5,TGTGCCAGCAGCCCCGGTTCAGGTTTAAATCAGCCCCAGCATTTT,CASSPGSGLNQPQHF
many,TRBV7-2,.,TRBJ2-4,TGTGCCAGCAGCCCCCCCATGCGAGCCAAAAACATTCAGTACTTC,CASSPPMRAKNIQYF
many,TRBV3-1,.,TRBJ1-6,TGTGCCAGCAGCCAACCCCATTCACCCCTCCACTTT,CASSQPHSPLHF
medium-sized,TRBV28,TRBD1,TRBJ1-2,TGTGCCAGCAACCGACAGGGAACGGACTATGGCTACACCTTC,CASNRQGTDYGYTF
many,TRBV7-9,.,TRBJ1-1,TGTGCCAGCAGCGTTGGGCGAGTTGAAGCTTTCTTT,CASSVGRVEAFF
many,TRBV5-1,.,TRBJ1-2,TGCGCCAGCAGGGACGGCTATGGCTACACCTTC,CASRDGYGYTF
many,TRBV9,.,TRBJ2-1,TGTGCCAGCAGTAAAGGGAGTGAGCAGTTCTTC,CASSKGSEQFF
many,TRBV20-1,TRBD2,TRBJ2-5,TGCAGTGCTAGAGGCCGCCATGCGGGGGGGATTTTAGAGACCCAGTACTTC,CSARGRHAGGILETQYF
many,TRBV27,TRBD2,TRBJ2-5,TGTGCCAGCAGTTTAGAATCGGGGACTAGCGGGCCTACTTCCCAGTACTTC,CASSLESGTSGPTSQYF